These T cell receptor beta chains were read from a single sample in a study of T-cell memory formation after mild COVID-19. MiXCR, applied by TCRdb to the 5' RACE reads, yields one record per CDR3 protein. This table holds 100,000 to 150,000 distinct CDR3 sequences, over 15% found once. What was sequenced was PBMCs or a T cell subset sorted from them (not recorded which). Receptor source: a man younger than 35 who had mild COVID-19 (a few samples of this study predate the infection). Cell type and time point are not known. The CDR3 runs from the conserved cysteine through the conserved F or W. Fields, in order: CDR3 DNA, CDR3 protein, J gene, clone size, V gene, D gene. D genes are given only for firm matches. A clone size is listed for some rows: how often the clone was seen (once, few, many), or a class if it is expanded.

TGCAGTGCTAGAGTGAGGGCTTCAACACATTTT,CSARVRASTHF,TRBJ2-3,NA,TRBV20-1,NA
TGCGCCAGCCGTACAGGGGATGGGGAGACCCAGTACTTC,CASRTGDGETQYF,TRBJ2-5,NA,TRBV5-1,TRBD1
TGCAGTGCTAGAGATCTTGGAGCTCTTGTGCAGTACTTC,CSARDLGALVQYF,TRBJ2-7,NA,TRBV20-1,NA
TGTGCCAGCAGTGAGGGAGCGGAGACCCAGTACTTC,CASSEGAETQYF,TRBJ2-5,many,TRBV2,NA
TGTGCCAGCAGCGGGAACCCCGGGACATTAAGGGGCACTGAAGCTTTCTTT,CASSGNPGTLRGTEAFF,TRBJ1-1,NA,TRBV12-3/TRBV12-4,NA
TGTGCCAGCAGCCAAGCAGGGGACACCGGGGAGCTGTTTTTT,CASSQAGDTGELFF,TRBJ2-2,few,TRBV3-1,NA
TGTGCCAGCAGGAAAGCGGGGGGCTCTTACAATGAGCAGTTCTTC,CASRKAGGSYNEQFF,TRBJ2-1,NA,TRBV28,TRBD2
TGTGCCAGCAGCCCAGAGGGGGCGGGGAGCTCTGGGGCCAACGTCCTGACTTTC,CASSPEGAGSSGANVLTF,TRBJ2-6,NA,TRBV7-2,NA
TGTGCCAGCAGCTTAGCGCAGGGCGGGGGTGGTGGAAACACCATATATTTT,CASSLAQGGGGGNTIYF,TRBJ1-3,many,TRBV7-8,NA
TGTGCCAGCAGTTACTCGGCGGACAGGGTTGATCGCAATCAGCCCCAGCATTTT,CASSYSADRVDRNQPQHF,TRBJ1-5,NA,TRBV6-2/TRBV6-3,TRBD1
TGTGCCAGCAGCCAACATTGGCGACAGGGTTTAACAGATACGCAGTATTTT,CASSQHWRQGLTDTQYF,TRBJ2-3,few,TRBV7-6,TRBD1
TGTGCCAGCAGCCGGACCTCTAGCGGGGGGGCAGATACGCAGTATTTT,CASSRTSSGGADTQYF,TRBJ2-3,NA,TRBV7-2,TRBD2
TGCGCCAGCAGCTTGGAGGGGGAGACTAATGAAAAACTGTTTTTT,CASSLEGETNEKLFF,TRBJ1-4,few,TRBV5-1,NA
TGTGCCAGCAGTGGACTAGCGGTCCAAGAGACCCAGTACTTC,CASSGLAVQETQYF,TRBJ2-5,few,TRBV2,TRBD2
TGTGCCAGCAGGCTAGCGGGGGTGGATACGCAGTATTTT,CASRLAGVDTQYF,TRBJ2-3,NA,TRBV28,TRBD2
TGTGCCAGCAGCTTAGGGGACGGAGAGACCCAGTACTTC,CASSLGDGETQYF,TRBJ2-5,NA,TRBV5-6,NA
TGTGCCAGCAGTCCCCGGACAGTTCAGTACTTC,CASSPRTVQYF,TRBJ2-4,many,TRBV12-3/TRBV12-4,NA
TGTGCCAGCAGTTATCATGATACGCAGTATTTT,CASSYHDTQYF,TRBJ2-3,NA,TRBV6-2/TRBV6-3,NA
TGCAGTGCTGCCGGACGTGCCCCCGCTCAAGAGACCCAGTACTTC,CSAAGRAPAQETQYF,TRBJ2-5,few,TRBV20-1,NA
TGTGCCAGCAAGGCCGGCTCAGGAGGTCAGCCCCAGCATTTT,CASKAGSGGQPQHF,TRBJ1-5,NA,TRBV12-3/TRBV12-4,NA
TGCAGTGCTAGAGATCCACAGGGGCTTCGGGAAAAACTGTTTTTT,CSARDPQGLREKLFF,TRBJ1-4,NA,TRBV20-1,TRBD1
TGTGCCACCAGCAGATACAGGGATGAGCAGTTCTTC,CATSRYRDEQFF,TRBJ2-1,few,TRBV15,NA
TGTGCCAGCAGCGTTGGACTAGCGAATTCCTACGAGCAGTACTTC,CASSVGLANSYEQYF,TRBJ2-7,NA,TRBV9,TRBD2
TGTGCCAGCAACCGACAGACAGATACGCAGTATTTT,CASNRQTDTQYF,TRBJ2-3,few,TRBV2,NA
TGCAGTGCAGGGAACCACTATGGCTACACCTTC,CSAGNHYGYTF,TRBJ1-2,NA,TRBV20-1,NA
TGTGCCACCAGCAGAGTGGGGGCAGCTAATACGCAGTATTTT,CATSRVGAANTQYF,TRBJ2-3,few,TRBV15,NA
TGTGCCAGCACCGACAGGGGCCCGACCGCCTACACCTTC,CASTDRGPTAYTF,TRBJ1-2,NA,TRBV12-3/TRBV12-4,TRBD1
TGCGCCAGCAGCCCCCGCCCTGGGGGCGTAGATACGCAGTATTTT,CASSPRPGGVDTQYF,TRBJ2-3,few,TRBV5-1,NA
TGTGCCAGCAGTCTACAGGGTCGCGACAATGAGCAGTTCTTC,CASSLQGRDNEQFF,TRBJ2-1,few,TRBV6-5,NA
TGCAGTGCTCCCCATACAGGGGGCGACGGCTACACCTTC,CSAPHTGGDGYTF,TRBJ1-2,few,TRBV20-1,TRBD1
TGTGCCAGCAGTTCAGGGGGTAACAAGAACACTGAAGCTTTCTTT,CASSSGGNKNTEAFF,TRBJ1-1,few,TRBV6-5,TRBD1